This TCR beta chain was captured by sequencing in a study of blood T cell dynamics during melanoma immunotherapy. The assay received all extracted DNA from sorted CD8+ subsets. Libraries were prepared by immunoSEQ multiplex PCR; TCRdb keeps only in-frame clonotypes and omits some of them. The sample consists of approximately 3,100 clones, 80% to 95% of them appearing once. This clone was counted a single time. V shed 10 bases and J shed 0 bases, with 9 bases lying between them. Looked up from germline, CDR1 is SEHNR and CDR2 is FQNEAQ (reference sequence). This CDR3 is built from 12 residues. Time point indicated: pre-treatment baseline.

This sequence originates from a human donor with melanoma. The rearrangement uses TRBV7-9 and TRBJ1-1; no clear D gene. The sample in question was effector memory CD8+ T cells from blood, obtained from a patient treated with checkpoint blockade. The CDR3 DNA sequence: TGTGCCACGAAGGAAATGAACACTGAAGCTTTCTTT. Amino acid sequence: CATKEMNTEAFF.